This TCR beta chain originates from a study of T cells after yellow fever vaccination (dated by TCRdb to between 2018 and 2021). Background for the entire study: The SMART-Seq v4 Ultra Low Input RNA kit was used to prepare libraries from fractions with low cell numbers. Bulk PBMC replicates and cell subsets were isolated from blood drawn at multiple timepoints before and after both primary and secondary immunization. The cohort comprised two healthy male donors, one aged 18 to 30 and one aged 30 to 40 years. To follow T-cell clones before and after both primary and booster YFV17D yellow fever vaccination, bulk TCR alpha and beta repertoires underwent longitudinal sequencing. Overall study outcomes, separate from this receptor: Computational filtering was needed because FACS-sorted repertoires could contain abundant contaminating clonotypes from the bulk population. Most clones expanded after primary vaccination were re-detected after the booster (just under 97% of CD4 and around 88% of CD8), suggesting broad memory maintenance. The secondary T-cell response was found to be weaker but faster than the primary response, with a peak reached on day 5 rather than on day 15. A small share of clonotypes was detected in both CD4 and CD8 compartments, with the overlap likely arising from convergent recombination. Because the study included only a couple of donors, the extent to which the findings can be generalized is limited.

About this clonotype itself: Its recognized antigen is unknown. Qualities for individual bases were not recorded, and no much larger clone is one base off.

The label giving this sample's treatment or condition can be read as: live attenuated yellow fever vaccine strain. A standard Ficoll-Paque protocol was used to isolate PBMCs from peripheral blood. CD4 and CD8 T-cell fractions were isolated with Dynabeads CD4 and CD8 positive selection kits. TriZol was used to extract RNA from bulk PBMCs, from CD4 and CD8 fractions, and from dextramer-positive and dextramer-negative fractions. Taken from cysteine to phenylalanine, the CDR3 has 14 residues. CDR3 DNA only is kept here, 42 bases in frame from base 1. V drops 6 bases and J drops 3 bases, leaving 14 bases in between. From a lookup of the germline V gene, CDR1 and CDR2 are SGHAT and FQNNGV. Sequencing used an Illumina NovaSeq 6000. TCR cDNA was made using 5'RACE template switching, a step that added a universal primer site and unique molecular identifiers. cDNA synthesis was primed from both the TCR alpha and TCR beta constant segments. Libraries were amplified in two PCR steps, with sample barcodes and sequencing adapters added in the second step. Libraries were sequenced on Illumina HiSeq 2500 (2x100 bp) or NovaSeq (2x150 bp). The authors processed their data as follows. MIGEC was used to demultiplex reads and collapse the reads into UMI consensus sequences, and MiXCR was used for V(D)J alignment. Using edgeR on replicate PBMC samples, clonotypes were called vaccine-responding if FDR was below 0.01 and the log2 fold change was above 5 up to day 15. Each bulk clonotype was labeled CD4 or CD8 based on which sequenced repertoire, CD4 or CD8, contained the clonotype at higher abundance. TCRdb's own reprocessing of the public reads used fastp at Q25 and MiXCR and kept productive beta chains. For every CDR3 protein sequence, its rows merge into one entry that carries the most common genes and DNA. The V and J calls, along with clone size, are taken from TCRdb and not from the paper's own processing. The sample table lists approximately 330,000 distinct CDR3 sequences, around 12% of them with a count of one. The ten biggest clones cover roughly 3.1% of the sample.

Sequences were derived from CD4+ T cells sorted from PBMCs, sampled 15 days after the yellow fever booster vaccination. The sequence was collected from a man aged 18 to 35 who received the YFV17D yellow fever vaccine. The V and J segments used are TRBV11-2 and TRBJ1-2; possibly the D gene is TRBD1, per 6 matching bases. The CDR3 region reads CASRPARGDYGYTF. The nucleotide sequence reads TGTGCCAGCAGACCCGCCAGGGGTGACTATGGCTACACCTTC.